A single sample gave rise to the 23 T cell receptor beta chains below, sequenced in a study of T-cell memory formation after mild COVID-19. Each CDR3 protein gets one entry after TCRdb re-called the 5' RACE reads with MiXCR. The sample carries approximately 560,000 distinct CDR3 sequences, around a sixth recorded once. What was sequenced was PBMCs or a T cell subset sorted from them (not recorded which). These receptors came from an adult woman who had mild COVID-19 (a few samples of this study predate the infection). Cell type and time point are not known.

The sample holds many counts of this clonotype. This chain connects TRBV7-3 to TRBJ2-1; D is possibly TRBD1 (5 bases). This CDR3 has 12 residues. The germline V and J ends were trimmed by 3 bases and 9 bases, with 9 bases remaining between them. Looked up from germline, CDR1 is SGHTA and CDR2 is FQGTGA. The CDR3 reads CASSFQGGEQFF. Written as DNA, the CDR3 is TGTGCCAGCAGCTTTCAGGGCGGTGAGCAGTTCTTC.

Here the CDR3 reads CASTRAPTYEQYF. The CDR3 DNA reads as TGTGCCAGCACAAGGGCTCCTACCTACGAGCAGTACTTC. The chain joins TRBV6-5 to TRBJ2-7; D remains ambiguous. The CDR3 runs to 13 residues. Per the germline V gene, CDR1 is MNHEY and CDR2 is SVGAGI. Trimming stripped 7 bases from V and 2 bases from J, with 12 bases between.

This sequence joins TRBV25-1 and TRBJ2-5; D is uncertain. Germline V CDR1 and CDR2: MGHDK, SYGVNS. The CDR3 sequence is 15 residues long. The V end was cut by 3 bases, the J end by 3 bases, with 14 bases between. In DNA, the CDR3 is TGTGCCAGCAGTGATGACCACATCTCGGAAGAGACCCAGTACTTC. Translation: CASSDDHISEETQYF.

This clonotype was counted between two and nine times. The chain links TRBV6-2 or TRBV6-3 to TRBJ2-1; D is undetermined. The germline CDR1 and CDR2 sequences are MNHEY and SVGEGT. V was shortened by 4 bases and J by 0 bases, with 13 bases between the two germline ends. The length of the CDR3 is 16 residues. The CDR3 reads CASSFGGGRSYNEQFF. The CDR3 DNA reads as TGTGCCAGCAGTTTTGGTGGTGGCCGCTCCTACAATGAGCAGTTCTTC.

This clonotype has just a few counts. The rearrangement links TRBV13 to TRBJ2-7, with 7 bases that match TRBD2. V trimming: 4 bases; J trimming: 3 bases; junction bases outside the gene matches: 6. Germline-derived CDR1 and CDR2 are PRHDT and FYEKMQ (reference sequence). The CDR3 is made up of 14 amino acids. CDR3 region: CASSSRGYNYEQYF. Here the CDR3 DNA reads TGTGCCAGCAGCTCGCGGGGGTACAACTACGAGCAGTACTTC.

The chain employs TRBV11-2 and TRBJ2-1; 11 bases match TRBD2. CDR1 SGHAT and CDR2 FQNNGV come from the germline V gene. This CDR3 comprises 16 residues. The trim removed 2 bases at V and 7 bases at J, leaving 7 bases unmatched. CDR3 in amino acids: CASSLLSGGAGNEQFF. CDR3 nucleotide sequence: TGTGCCAGCAGCTTACTTAGCGGGGGGGCTGGGAATGAGCAGTTCTTC.

The J gene is TRBJ2-3, the V gene TRBV20-1, with 12 bases lining up with TRBD2. Germline CDR1 reads DFQATT; CDR2 reads SNEGSKA (reference sequence). The CDR3 loop spans 15 amino acids. The V gene end was trimmed by 5 bases and the J gene end by 5 bases; junction bases not matched to a gene: 8. The CDR3 sequence: CSASRTSGEGDTQYF. Here the CDR3 DNA reads TGCAGTGCTTCTCGGACTAGCGGGGAAGGAGATACGCAGTATTTT.

The chain employs TRBV2 and TRBJ1-1; 8 positions match TRBD1. The J segment lost 0 bases and the V segment lost 7 bases, leaving 10 bases of the junction unmatched. CDR1 and CDR2 from the germline V gene are SNHLY and FYNNEI. This CDR3 region has 16 residues. CDR3 amino acids: CASIVRGTGMNTEAFF. In DNA form, the CDR3 reads TGTGCCAGCATTGTTCGGGGGACAGGAATGAACACTGAAGCTTTCTTT.

This clonotype was seen only a few times. CDR3 nucleotide sequence: TGTGCCAGCACCAAGGGGGCTAGCTATGGCTACACCTTC. It codes for CASTKGASYGYTF. The chain joins TRBV25-1 to TRBJ1-2; TRBD1 matches 7 bases. The germline CDR1 and CDR2 sequences are MGHDK and SYGVNS. The trim removed 7 bases at V and 4 bases at J, leaving 6 bases unmatched. CDR3 length equals 13 residues.

This chain connects TRBV2 to TRBJ2-2; weak D call: TRBD1 (7 bases). CDR3 length: 15 residues. Germline V CDR1 and CDR2: SNHLY, FYNNEI. With 7 bases removed from V and 2 bases from J, the gap between germline ends came to 14 bases. The CDR3 region is CASMLTGTNTGELFF. The CDR3 bases are TGTGCCAGCATGTTGACAGGGACTAACACCGGGGAGCTGTTTTTT.

This chain links TRBV3-1 with TRBJ2-3; 7 positions agree with TRBD2. CDR1 LGHDT and CDR2 YNNKEL come from the germline V gene (reference sequence). Losses at the gene ends were 5 bases for V and 0 bases for J; bases not matched to a gene: 2. The CDR3 totals 14 residues. The CDR3 loop is CASSKRGSTDTQYF. CDR3 in DNA: TGTGCCAGCAGCAAGCGGGGCAGCACAGATACGCAGTATTTT.

This clonotype was picked up a small number of times. The chain links TRBV5-1 to TRBJ2-5; possible D gene TRBD1, 6 bases. Germline CDR1 and CDR2: SGHRS and YFSETQ. V lost 3 bases to trimming and J lost 3 bases, with 9 bases between them. This CDR3 has 13 residues. CDR3 DNA sequence: TGCGCCAGCAGCTGGGACATGGAAGAGACCCAGTACTTC. Protein product: CASSWDMEETQYF.

This clonotype was picked up a small number of times. This chain uses TRBV29-1 with TRBJ2-7; 9 bases are a match to TRBD2. Germline V gene sequence: CDR1 SQVTM, CDR2 ANQGSEA. V was clipped by 3 bases and J by 0 bases; unmatched bases: 6. This CDR3 is 15 amino acids long. Here the CDR3 reads CSVELAGPSSYEQYF. The CDR3 DNA sequence: TGCAGCGTTGAGCTAGCGGGACCTAGCTCCTACGAGCAGTACTTC.

The J gene is TRBJ1-6, the V gene TRBV9; 8 positions agree with TRBD1. V was clipped by 0 bases and J by 10 bases; unmatched bases: 3. CDR1 and CDR2 from the germline V gene are SGDLS and YYNGEE. The length of the CDR3 is 14 residues. CDR3 bases: TGTGCCAGCAGCGTAGGGACAGGGACCTCACCCCTCCACTTT. This translates into CASSVGTGTSPLHF.

The genes are TRBV7-9 and TRBJ2-5; the match to TRBD2 covers 11 bases. This CDR3 has 16 amino acids. In germline, CDR1 is SEHNR, CDR2 FQNEAQ (reference sequence). V was pared by 4 bases and J by 5 bases, with 9 bases of the junction left unmatched. The CDR3 DNA reads as TGTGCCAGCAGCTCCCTACTAGCGGGAGATCGGGAGACCCAGTACTTC. Translated, it gives CASSSLLAGDRETQYF.

This clonotype was seen more than once but under ten times. The J gene is TRBJ2-4, the V gene TRBV7-9; D ambiguous. The CDR3 length is 17 residues. V lost 0 bases, J lost 0 bases, and 12 bases lay in between. Germline V gene lookup returns CDR1 SEHNR and CDR2 FQNEAQ (reference sequence). CDR3 sequence (DNA): TGTGCCAGCAGCTTAGCACGGGCAGCACTAGCCAAAAACATTCAGTACTTC. Amino acid sequence: CASSLARAALAKNIQYF.

This clonotype was recorded once. This chain joins TRBV20-1 and TRBJ2-1, with D possibly TRBD2 on 6 matching bases. From germline, CDR1 is DFQATT and CDR2 SNEGSKA (reference sequence). This CDR3 contains 14 residues. Trimming pared 0 bases from V and 6 bases from J, leaving 12 bases between. CDR3 DNA: TGCAGTGCTAGAGATTATTGGACTATCAATGAGCAGTTCTTC. Its translation is CSARDYWTINEQFF.

In this sample, this clonotype turned up a few times. V is TRBV7-9 and J is TRBJ2-1; TRBD2 agrees at 7 bases. CDR1 is SEHNR and CDR2 is FQNEAQ in the germline V gene (reference sequence). The CDR3 covers 16 residues. V was pared by 5 bases and J by 8 bases, with 15 bases of the junction left unmatched. The CDR3 sequence is CASSPVSAGVSDEQFF. CDR3 bases: TGTGCCAGCAGCCCGGTTTCGGCGGGAGTAAGCGATGAGCAGTTCTTC.

Only a few counts were recorded for this clonotype. The J gene is TRBJ2-1, the V gene TRBV7-3, with D tentatively TRBD2 (7 bases). CDR3 length equals 15 residues. The germline V gene has CDR1 SGHTA and CDR2 FQGTGA. V was trimmed by 5 bases and J by 9 bases, leaving 20 bases between them. The CDR3 sequence: CASSGGLLKGGEQFF. CDR3 nucleotide sequence: TGTGCCAGCAGCGGGGGACTATTAAAAGGGGGTGAGCAGTTCTTC.

The chain combines TRBV5-1 with TRBJ2-6; 9 nucleotides align to TRBD2. The CDR3 has 19 residues. V trimming: 4 bases; J trimming: 1 base; junction bases outside the gene matches: 12. The germline CDR1 and CDR2 sequences are SGHRS and YFSETQ. The CDR3 region is CASSGIGAGGRSGANVLTF. The CDR3 bases are TGCGCCAGCAGCGGTATCGGAGCGGGGGGAAGGTCTGGGGCCAACGTCCTGACTTTC.

This clonotype was found a few times. The rearrangement joins TRBV29-1 to TRBJ1-2; TRBD1 is a possible D gene (5 bases). The CDR3 sequence is 12 residues long. The V gene lost 5 bases and the J gene lost 4 bases, with 11 bases spanning the gap. The germline V gene has CDR1 SQVTM and CDR2 ANQGSEA. The CDR3 loop is CSVPGLTYGYTF. The CDR3 region has the DNA TGCAGCGTTCCGGGACTGACCTATGGCTACACCTTC. The full variable domain, rest sourced from reference TRBV29-1 and TRBJ1-2, is SAVISQKPSRDICQRGTSLTIQCQVDSQVTMMFWYRQQPGQSLTLIATANQGSEATYESGFVIDKFPISRPNLTFSTLTVSNMSPEDSSIYLCSVPGLTYGYTFGSGTRLTVV.

This clonotype was observed a few times. The chain combines TRBV6-5 with TRBJ2-7; the match to TRBD2 covers 9 bases. The CDR3 is 16 amino acids. V dropped 0 bases and J dropped 2; count of bases not matched to a gene: 5. Germline loops: CDR1 MNHEY, CDR2 SVGAGI. The CDR3 DNA reads TGTGCCAGCAGTTACTCGACCGCGGGGGGGACCTACGAGCAGTACTTC. Translation: CASSYSTAGGTYEQYF.

The gene calls are TRBV19 and TRBJ1-2; D remains ambiguous. V was pared by 3 bases and J by 3 bases, with 11 bases between. Germline CDR1 reads LNHDA; CDR2 reads SQIVND (reference sequence). CDR3 length: 14 amino acids. CDR3 coding DNA: TGTGCCAGTAGTATTAGGGTAGAGGACTATGGCTACACCTTC. Amino acids: CASSIRVEDYGYTF.